These 16 T cell receptor beta chains were sequenced from one sample in a study of blood T cell repertoires in COVID-19. The protocol was immunoSEQ multiplex PCR, while the TCRdb copy is restricted to in-frame clones and leaves out a portion. The sample carries about 120,000 clones, around 85% recorded once. The specimen was peripheral blood. The receptor set was obtained from a man under 40 with COVID-19, enrolled during active disease.

The V call is TRBV30, the J call TRBJ2-1; possible D gene TRBD2, 6 bases. The CDR3 consists of 19 residues. CDR1 is GTSNPN and CDR2 is SVGIG in the germline V gene (reference sequence). Trimming removed 1 base at V and 0 bases at J, with 22 bases between. The CDR3 region is CAWSGTGRPSPSSYNEQFF. CDR3 in DNA: TGTGCCTGGAGTGGGACTGGGAGGCCCTCCCCTAGCTCCTACAATGAGCAGTTCTTC.

The chain links TRBV7-9 to TRBJ1-1; D not certain. CDR3 size: 13 residues. With 6 bases removed from V and 1 base from J, the gap between germline ends came to 9 bases. Per germline, CDR1 SEHNR and CDR2 FQNEAQ (reference sequence). CDR3 sequence (DNA): TGTGCCAGCAGGCCAACATCGAACACTGAAGCTTTCTTT. Protein sequence: CASRPTSNTEAFF.

The J gene is TRBJ2-5, the V gene TRBV30, with TRBD2 matching 12 bases. J was trimmed by 7 bases and V by 3 bases; bases with no gene match: 9. The CDR3 totals 15 residues. Germline V lookup: CDR1 GTSNPN, CDR2 SVGIG (reference sequence). The CDR3 is CAWSGLAGPRGTQYF. DNA for the CDR3: TGTGCCTGGAGCGGACTAGCGGGGCCTCGGGGGACCCAGTACTTC.

V gene TRBV6-1 combines with J gene TRBJ1-4, with 10 bases identical to TRBD1. V was clipped by 0 bases and J by 8 bases; unmatched bases: 12. The CDR3 loop spans 18 amino acids. The germline V gene has CDR1 MNHNS and CDR2 SASEGT. The CDR3 region is CASSEAGTGVSVREKLFF. DNA for the CDR3: TGTGCCAGCAGTGAAGCCGGGACAGGGGTTAGTGTAAGGGAAAAACTGTTTTTT.

The genes are TRBV5-1 and TRBJ2-7, with 8 bases lining up with TRBD1. Germline V CDR1 and CDR2: SGHRS, YFSETQ. There are 14 residues in the CDR3. V lost 5 bases, J lost 2 bases, and 6 bases stayed unmatched. This CDR3 is CASSPGQGPYEQYF. As DNA, the CDR3 is TGCGCCAGCAGTCCAGGACAGGGTCCCTACGAGCAGTACTTC. Using reference TRBV5-1 and TRBJ2-7 for the parts outside the CDR3, the full variable domain is KAGVTQTPRYLIKTRGQQVTLSCSPISGHRSVSWYQQTPGQGLQFLFEYFSETQRNKGNFPGRFSGRQFSNSRSEMNVSTLELGDSALYLCASSPGQGPYEQYFGPGTRLTVT.

The V call is TRBV30, the J call TRBJ2-3, with a weak D call TRBD2 (5 bases). This CDR3 spans 14 amino acids. The germline V and J ends were trimmed by 0 bases and 6 bases, with 13 bases remaining between them. From germline, CDR1 is GTSNPN and CDR2 SVGIG (reference sequence). This CDR3 reads CAWSVGRVGDTQYF. CDR3 in DNA: TGTGCCTGGAGTGTAGGGCGGGTGGGGGATACGCAGTATTTT.

J is TRBJ2-7 and V is TRBV3-1 (or the pseudogene TRBV3-2), with D possibly matching TRBD1 (7 bases). The germline gives CDR1 LGHDT, CDR2 YNNKEL (reference sequence). The CDR3 is made up of 16 amino acids. V lost 4 bases to trimming and J lost 7 bases, with 23 bases between them. Here the CDR3 DNA reads TGTGCCAGCAGCCCGGAGGGGGCCGTGAACTATCGGGAGCAGTACTTC. Translation gives CASSPEGAVNYREQYF.

The chain has TRBV7-2 and TRBJ2-5; D is perhaps TRBD2 (6 bases). There are 15 residues in the CDR3. Germline V gene lookup returns CDR1 SGHTA and CDR2 FQGNSA. Trimming took off 7 bases at V and 3 bases at J, with 18 bases between the two ends. CDR3 DNA sequence: TGTGCCAGCACCCCCCGGGGGTCATCCAAAGAGACCCAGTACTTC. It yields the protein CASTPRGSSKETQYF.

This chain connects TRBV2 to TRBJ1-3; D is uncertain. CDR1 and CDR2 from the germline V gene are SNHLY and FYNNEI. The V end was cut by 6 bases, the J end by 4 bases, with 7 bases between. This CDR3 is built from 12 residues. As DNA, the CDR3 is TGTGCCAGCAGGGGCGAGGGAAACACCATATATTTT. Protein: CASRGEGNTIYF. Supplemented by reference TRBV2 and TRBJ1-3, the full variable domain reads EPEVTQTPSHQVTQMGQEVILRCVPISNHLYFYWYRQILGQKVEFLVSFYNNEISEKSEIFDDQFSVERPDGSNFTLKIRSTKLEDSAMYFCASRGEGNTIYFGEGSWLTVV.

The genes are TRBV28 and TRBJ1-5; 10 bases are a match to TRBD1. With 5 bases clipped from V and 7 bases from J, the junction kept 11 bases outside the gene matches. The CDR3 is 16 amino acids. From germline, CDR1 is MDHEN and CDR2 SYDVKM. The CDR3, as DNA: TGTGCCAGCAGTGCCTGGACCGGGACAGGGGTCCAGCCCCAGCATTTT. Its protein product is CASSAWTGTGVQPQHF.

The chain is built from TRBV28 and TRBJ1-5; the match to TRBD1 covers 10 bases. This CDR3 comprises 16 residues. Unmatched junction bases numbered 6, after V lost 6 bases and J lost 1 base. Germline V gives CDR1 MDHEN, CDR2 SYDVKM. CDR3: CASSRQGAQSNQPQHF. For the CDR3, the DNA is TGTGCCAGCAGCCGACAGGGGGCCCAAAGCAATCAGCCCCAGCATTTT. The variable domain in full, completed from reference TRBV28 and TRBJ1-5, reads DVKVTQSSRYLVKRTGEKVFLECVQDMDHENMFWYRQDPGLGLRLIYFSYDVKMKEKGDIPEGYSVSREKKERFSLILESASTNQTSMYLCASSRQGAQSNQPQHFGDGTRLSIL.

This clone was seen a few times. This rearrangement joins TRBV30 to TRBJ2-2; 9 positions match TRBD2. J gave up 3 bases and V 0 bases, and 5 bases lay outside the gene matches. The CDR3 runs to 16 residues. CDR1 and CDR2 (germline): GTSNPN, SVGIG (reference sequence). The CDR3 DNA is TGTGCCTGGAGTGTACCCAGCGGGGGGTACACCGGGGAGCTGTTTTTT. Protein product: CAWSVPSGGYTGELFF.

The chain links TRBV11-3 to TRBJ1-3; the D is unclear. CDR3 length: 16 residues. Germline values: CDR1 SGHNT, CDR2 YENEEA. Trimming pared 4 bases from V and 2 bases from J, leaving 15 bases between. This CDR3 reads CASSSNTPRPGNTIYF. The CDR3 DNA sequence: TGTGCCAGCAGCTCGAACACCCCTCGTCCTGGAAACACCATATATTTT.

The V call is TRBV7-2, the J call TRBJ2-7, with D tentatively TRBD2 (6 bases). Trimming removed 5 bases at V and 7 bases at J, with 21 bases between. Germline V gene sequence: CDR1 SGHTA, CDR2 FQGNSA. The CDR3 is made up of 15 amino acids. CDR3 in DNA: TGTGCCAGCAGCCCGCTTTTGCAGGGACTGAAAGAGCAGTACTTC. This codes for CASSPLLQGLKEQYF.

This clone was counted a single time. The rearrangement uses TRBV28 and TRBJ2-3, with D maybe TRBD1 (6 bases). Germline V gene lookup returns CDR1 MDHEN and CDR2 SYDVKM. The V gene lost 7 bases and the J gene lost 2 bases, with 22 bases spanning the gap. The CDR3 spans 17 residues. DNA of the CDR3: TGTGCCAGCAAAAAGAGGGCCTCAGGGGCGAACACAGATACGCAGTATTTT. This encodes CASKKRASGANTDTQYF. The full variable domain, its missing parts supplied by reference TRBV28 and TRBJ2-3, is DVKVTQSSRYLVKRTGEKVFLECVQDMDHENMFWYRQDPGLGLRLIYFSYDVKMKEKGDIPEGYSVSREKKERFSLILESASTNQTSMYLCASKKRASGANTDTQYFGPGTRLTVL.

V is TRBV30 and J is TRBJ2-2; a possible D gene is TRBD1 (6 bases). Germline-derived CDR1 and CDR2 are GTSNPN and SVGIG (reference sequence). The length of the CDR3 is 15 residues. The V and J ends lost 0 bases and 0 bases respectively, with 8 bases between them. Here the CDR3 DNA reads TGTGCCTGGAGTGTAGGGACAACGAACACCGGGGAGCTGTTTTTT. Protein sequence: CAWSVGTTNTGELFF.